The next 32 T cell receptor beta chains were all read from a single sample in a study of tumor-infiltrating lymphocytes in primary liver carcinoma. Starting material of about 480 ng total RNA yielded TCR beta cDNA via a constant-region primer. Libraries for TCR beta were built through three nested multiplex PCR rounds, which together made up a slightly modified ARM-PCR procedure. The first two PCR rounds used TRBV1-TRBV30 forward primers with a C-beta reverse primer, about 10 cycles each. TCRdb reanalysed the multiplex PCR reads using MiXCR and keeps one entry per CDR3 protein. The table includes 40,000 to 55,000 distinct CDR3 sequences, roughly 80% detected once. It was from roughly 20-30 mg of unsorted bulk tissue that RNA and DNA were co-extracted. Sequences were obtained from liver tumor tissue from sampling region 5. Sample subset: tumor region T5, tumor centre. The receptors were gathered from a man between 35 and 55 years old with primary liver carcinoma and hepatitis B virus infection.

For this clonotype: A read error may account for a junction end that differs from germline. The V gene is TRBV7-2, the J gene TRBJ1-2; TRBD1 might be the D (5 bases). This CDR3 has 14 residues. Germline loops: CDR1 SGHTA, CDR2 FQGNSA. CDR3 residues: CAGSSPTANYGYTF. The CDR3 DNA sequence: TGTGCCGGCAGCTCCCCGACAGCTAACTATGGTTACACCTTC. Supplemented by reference TRBV7-2 and TRBJ1-2, the full variable domain reads GAGVSQSPSNKVTEKGKDVELRCDPISGHTALYWYRQSLGQGLEFLIYFQGNSAPDKSGLPSDRFSAERTGGSVSTLTIQRTQQEDSAVYLCAGSSPTANYGYTFGSGTRLTVV.

As to this clonotype: The conserved final phenylalanine or tryptophan is absent from the CDR3, which likely points to a read error. This sequence joins TRBV2 and TRBJ2-6; 7 nucleotides agree with TRBD1. Looked up from germline, CDR1 is SNHLY and CDR2 is FYNNEI. The CDR3 covers 15 residues. This CDR3 reads CASRDRNSEANVLTL. The CDR3 DNA sequence: TGTGCCAGCAGGGACAGGAATTCTGAGGCCAACGTCCTGACTTTA.

This rearrangement joins TRBV11-2 to TRBJ1-5, with D perhaps matching TRBD1 (6 bases). The CDR3 totals 17 residues. Trimming shortened V by 7 bases and J by 1 base, and 20 bases separated the two germline ends. Germline V gives CDR1 SGHAT, CDR2 FQNNGV. The CDR3 DNA sequence: TGTGCCAGCATCCTAGCAGGTGTAACAGGGAGCAATCAGCCCCAGCATTTT. Translated, it gives CASILAGVTGSNQPQHF.

As for this clonotype: A read error may be the cause here, since a much bigger clone is one base away. The CDR3 loop reads CASSQNGYEQCF. The CDR3 DNA follows: TGTGCCAGCAGCCAAAACGGTTACGAGCAGTGCTTC. J is TRBJ2-7 and V is TRBV14; D unresolved. CDR1 and CDR2 (germline): SGHDN, FVKESK. The CDR3 loop spans 12 amino acids.

This clonotype is medium-sized (0.01 to 0.1%) in the sample. The gene calls are TRBV11-2 and TRBJ2-6; D gene uncertain. The germline V gene encodes CDR1 SGHAT and CDR2 FQNNGV. Trimming took off 5 bases at V and 0 bases at J, with 17 bases between the two ends. The CDR3 covers 18 residues. CDR3 nucleotide sequence: TGTGCCAGCAGCAGCTGGGTACCAAATCTCTCTGGGGCCAACGTCCTGACTTTC. Amino acids: CASSSWVPNLSGANVLTF.

A note on this clonotype: Possible read error: a much larger clone is one base away. The gene calls are TRBV2 and TRBJ2-5; 8 nucleotides match TRBD1. Trimming cost V 4 bases and J 9 bases; bases outside gene matches: 10. Germline CDR1 reads SNHLY; CDR2 reads FYNNEI. The CDR3 loop spans 14 amino acids. In DNA, the CDR3 is TGTGCCAGCAGTGTGTGCGACAGGGGATTGGCCCAGTACTTC. Translation: CASSVCDRGLAQYF.

Worth noting for this clonotype: At one boundary the junction diverges from the germline segment, which might be a read error. This sequence joins TRBV4-1 and TRBJ1-5; 8 bases are shared with TRBD1. There are 14 residues in the CDR3. Germline loops: CDR1 MGHRA, CDR2 YSYEKL. CDR3 in amino acids: CVSSQDGQGQPQHF. CDR3 coding DNA: TGCGTCAGCAGCCAAGATGGACAGGGTCAGCCTCAGCATTTT.

Details on this clonotype: Lacking the conserved final phenylalanine or tryptophan, this CDR3 likely reflects a read error. The chain combines TRBV11-3 with TRBJ2-1; D not resolved. CDR3 length: 14 residues. The germline V gene has CDR1 SGHNT and CDR2 YENEEA. The CDR3 here is CASSFADPYNEQFS. CDR3 sequence (DNA): TGTGCCAGTAGCTTCGCCGACCCCTACAATGAGCAGTTCTCC.

Sample share makes this clonotype medium-sized. The chain joins TRBV29-1 to TRBJ2-1, with no clear D. The CDR3 length is 10 residues. V lost 6 bases, J lost 10 bases, and 10 bases lay in between. From germline, CDR1 is SQVTM and CDR2 ANQGSEA. CDR3 sequence reads: CSVKVYEQFF. DNA of the CDR3: TGCAGCGTGAAAGTATACGAGCAGTTCTTC.

Of note for this clonotype: This could be a read error, since a much larger clone is one nucleotide away. The chain employs TRBV2 and TRBJ2-3; D not resolved. Germline CDR1 SNHLY, CDR2 FYNNEI. The CDR3 spans 13 residues. V lost 9 bases and J 6 bases, leaving 16 bases between the germline ends. The CDR3 is CASSGAMGDTQYF. As DNA, the CDR3 is TGTGCCAGTTCTGGCGCGATGGGGGATACGCAGTATTTT.

This clonotype was seen ten or more times. V gene TRBV30 combines with J gene TRBJ1-2; 8 bases agree with TRBD1. This CDR3 is built from 14 residues. From germline, CDR1 is GTSNPN and CDR2 SVGIG (reference sequence). The J segment lost 6 bases and the V segment lost 1 base, leaving 7 bases of the junction unmatched. Here the CDR3 reads CAWSAQTGDHGYTF. CDR3 in DNA: TGTGCCTGGAGTGCCCAGACAGGGGATCATGGCTACACCTTC.

The chain carries TRBV11-2 and TRBJ2-7; a weak D match, TRBD2 (5 bases). Deletions cut 4 bases from V and 9 bases from J, with 19 bases between. The CDR3 covers 14 residues. Germline-derived CDR1 and CDR2 are SGHAT and FQNNGV. Written as DNA, the CDR3 is TGTGCCAGCAGCTCTAGCAGGAACTCCGACGTGCAGTACTTC. Its protein product is CASSSSRNSDVQYF.

This clonotype has a handful of counts. The chain joins TRBV29-1 to TRBJ1-4, with a tentative D call TRBD1 (5 bases). CDR3 length: 13 amino acids. V shed 6 bases and J shed 7 bases, with 15 bases lying between them. Germline V gene lookup returns CDR1 SQVTM and CDR2 ANQGSEA. CDR3 loop: CSVRGGSGEKLFF. The CDR3 DNA reads as TGCAGCGTGAGGGGAGGGTCGGGTGAAAAACTGTTTTTT.

V and J are TRBV11-2 and TRBJ1-2; D unclear. V was cut by 1 base and J by 0 bases, with 9 bases left in between. The germline CDR1 and CDR2 sequences are SGHAT and FQNNGV. The CDR3 sequence is 15 residues long. CDR3 region: CASSLVPDANYGYTF. CDR3 sequence (DNA): TGTGCCAGCAGCTTAGTGCCCGATGCTAACTATGGCTACACCTTC.

By sample fraction, this clonotype is medium-sized (0.01 to 0.1%). V and J are TRBV6-1 and TRBJ2-7; 9 bases are a match to TRBD1. V lost 7 bases to trimming and J lost 0 bases; unmatched junction nucleotides: 10. Germline V gene sequence: CDR1 MNHNS, CDR2 SASEGT. This CDR3 is 16 amino acids long. Written as DNA, the CDR3 is TGTGCCAGCACCCCACGGTCGGGACAGGGCTCCTACGAGCAGTACTTC. It is translated as CASTPRSGQGSYEQYF.

About this clonotype itself: Germline and junction disagree at one end, which may indicate a read error. The V gene is TRBV11-2, the J gene TRBJ1-5; TRBD1 is a possible D gene (6 bases). The DNA end lines up better with TRBJ2-3; the J call may be wrong. The CDR3 covers 17 residues. CDR1 and CDR2 from the germline V gene are SGHAT and FQNNGV. This chain's CDR3 is CASSLVGVTGSNQLQYF. The CDR3 bases are TGTGCCAGTAGCTTAGTAGGGGTAACAGGGAGCAATCAGCTCCAGTATTTT.

For this clonotype: The junction shows a germline mismatch at one end, possibly a read error. V and J are TRBV29-1 and TRBJ1-1, with D possibly being TRBD1 (5 bases). CDR1 and CDR2 (germline): SQVTM, ANQGSEA. This CDR3 region has 15 residues. CDR3 residues: CSASGVWAMNTEAFF. The CDR3 DNA reads as TGTAGCGCATCGGGGGTGTGGGCTATGAACACTGAAGCTTTCTTT.

This clonotype occurred many times. The CDR3 sequence: CASSPTGGRETQYF. Written as DNA, the CDR3 is TGTGCCAGCAGCCCTACGGGGGGGAGGGAGACCCAGTACTTC. The chain couples TRBV11-2 to TRBJ2-5, with TRBD2 matching over 8 bases. Germline V gene sequence: CDR1 SGHAT, CDR2 FQNNGV. V lost 5 bases, J lost 5 bases, and 7 bases stayed unmatched. This CDR3 contains 14 residues.

V usage is TRBV6-5 and J usage is TRBJ2-7, with D hard to call. V dropped 2 bases and J dropped 5 bases, with 25 bases sitting between them. This CDR3 is built from 18 residues. Per the germline V gene, CDR1 is MNHEY and CDR2 is SVGAGI. The DNA for the CDR3 is TGTGCCAGCAGTTACATGGGCCCCGCCACTTCGATACCCAACGAGCAGTACTTC. It translates to CASSYMGPATSIPNEQYF.

About this clonotype itself: Compared with germline, one end of the junction differs, possibly owing to a read error. V gene TRBV7-9 combines with J gene TRBJ2-7; 7 nucleotides line up with TRBD2. This CDR3 is built from 12 residues. The germline V gene encodes CDR1 SEHNR and CDR2 FQNEAQ (reference sequence). Here the CDR3 DNA reads TGTGCCGGCAGCCTCGGGCTAGCGGTGCAGCACTTC. It yields the protein CAGSLGLAVQHF.

This clonotype was counted a single time. An end of the junction does not agree with germline; a read error may underlie this. The genes are TRBV6-6 and TRBJ2-5, with TRBD2 matching over 7 bases. From germline, CDR1 is MNHNY and CDR2 SVGAGI (reference sequence). CDR3 length equals 15 residues. CDR3 amino acids: CASSRSGGKSETLYF. As DNA, the CDR3 is TGTGCCAGCAGCCGCTCGGGGGGTAAGAGTGAGACCCTGTACTTC.

The V gene is TRBV6-1, the J gene TRBJ1-2, with a possible D match to TRBD1 (5 bases). CDR1 is MNHNS and CDR2 is SASEGT in the germline V gene. There are 14 residues in the CDR3. The V and J ends lost 7 bases and 6 bases respectively, with 18 bases between them. In DNA, the CDR3 is TGTGCCAGCACCACAACGGCGGGGGACCATGGCTACACCTTC. Translation gives CASTTTAGDHGYTF.

Regarding this clonotype: At one end, the junction sequence differs from germline, possibly due to a read error. The J gene is TRBJ2-1, the V gene TRBV29-1; 9 nucleotides agree with TRBD2. Germline values: CDR1 SQVTM, CDR2 ANQGSEA. The CDR3 spans 12 residues. The CDR3 nucleotides are TGCAGCGGCCGACTAGCGGATAATGAGCACTTCTTC. Protein sequence: CSGRLADNEHFF.

This clonotype appeared once. A junction end diverges from the germline sequence, so it may reflect a read error. The CDR3 coding sequence is TGTGCCAGCAGCTTATACAGGGATAGAGAGGCCCAGTACTTC. Protein product: CASSLYRDREAQYF. V gene TRBV11-2 combines with J gene TRBJ2-5, with TRBD1 as a possible D gene (6 bases). This CDR3 has 14 amino acids. Germline CDR1 is SGHAT and CDR2 is FQNNGV.

This clonotype has at least ten counts. The rearrangement joins TRBV7-6 to TRBJ2-1, with 10 bases aligning to TRBD1. Germline lookup yields CDR1 SGHVS and CDR2 FNYEAQ. Germline trimming cut 1 base from V and 7 bases from J; bases unmatched to any gene: 4. This CDR3 has 15 amino acids. CDR3 loop: CASSLGTGGLNEQFF. Here the CDR3 DNA reads TGTGCCAGCAGCTTAGGGACAGGGGGTTTAAATGAGCAGTTCTTC.

With respect to this clonotype: The germline gene is not matched at one end of the junction; a read error may be the cause. The V and J genes are TRBV19 and TRBJ1-4, with a weak D call TRBD1 (6 bases). Germline assignment: CDR1 LNHDA and CDR2 SQIVND (reference sequence). The CDR3 is 14 residues long. In DNA, the CDR3 is TGTGCCAGTAGGCGGACAGAGACAGATGAAAAACCGTCTTTT. This translates into CASRRTETDEKPSF.

CDR3 bases: TGTGCCAGCAGCTTATATGGGGCCGCGAGCACCTACAATGAGCAGTTCTTC. Translated: CASSLYGAASTYNEQFF. The chain carries TRBV7-8 and TRBJ2-1, with D maybe TRBD1 (5 bases). The CDR3 totals 17 residues. CDR1 and CDR2 from the germline V gene are SGHVS and FQNEAQ. Trimming removed 2 bases from V and 2 bases from J, with 16 bases in between.

This clonotype was counted ten times or more. Germline and junction disagree at one end, which may indicate a read error. CDR3 bases: TGTGCCAGCACTACAGGGGGGGCGAACACCGGGGGGCTGTTTTTT. Protein sequence: CASTTGGANTGGLFF. The rearrangement links TRBV6-6 to TRBJ2-2; D is possibly TRBD1 (8 bases). The CDR3 has 15 amino acids. Germline V gene data show CDR1 as MNHNY and CDR2 as SVGAGI (reference sequence).

This clonotype came up a few times. This sequence joins TRBV20-1 and TRBJ2-1; D unresolved. The germline gives CDR1 DFQATT, CDR2 SNEGSKA (reference sequence). The CDR3 consists of 11 residues. Between the trimmed V and J ends, which lost 4 bases and 6 bases, there was a span of 7 bases. The CDR3 nucleotides are TGCAGTGCTAAACCCCTCAATGAGCAGTTCTTC. Protein: CSAKPLNEQFF.

A word on this clonotype: At one boundary the junction diverges from the germline segment, which might be a read error. V usage is TRBV11-3 and J usage is TRBJ2-3; TRBD2 matches 10 bases. Germline V gene data show CDR1 as SGHNT and CDR2 as YENEEA. This CDR3 comprises 15 residues. CDR3 bases: TGTGCCTGTAGCTTTAGCGGGAGGCGGACAGAAACGCAGTATTTT. Translation gives CACSFSGRRTETQYF.

With respect to this clonotype: An end of the junction does not agree with germline; a read error may underlie this. The CDR3: CASSPPGRADKQYF. The CDR3 DNA follows: TGCGCCAGCAGCCCCCCAGGCCGGGCAGATAAGCAGTATTTT. This chain connects TRBV11-2 to TRBJ2-3, with D unclear. This CDR3 is 14 amino acids long. CDR1 is SGHAT and CDR2 is FQNNGV in the germline V gene.

In the case of this clonotype: One end of the junction is discordant with germline, which a read error may explain. The chain couples TRBV6-1 to TRBJ2-3; 10 nucleotides agree with TRBD2. This CDR3 has 16 amino acids. CDR1 and CDR2 from the germline V gene are MNHNS and SASEGT. The DNA of the CDR3 is TGTGCCAGCGCTAGTAGCGGGAGGTTCCCCTCAGATACACAGTATTTT. Its protein is CASASSGRFPSDTQYF.